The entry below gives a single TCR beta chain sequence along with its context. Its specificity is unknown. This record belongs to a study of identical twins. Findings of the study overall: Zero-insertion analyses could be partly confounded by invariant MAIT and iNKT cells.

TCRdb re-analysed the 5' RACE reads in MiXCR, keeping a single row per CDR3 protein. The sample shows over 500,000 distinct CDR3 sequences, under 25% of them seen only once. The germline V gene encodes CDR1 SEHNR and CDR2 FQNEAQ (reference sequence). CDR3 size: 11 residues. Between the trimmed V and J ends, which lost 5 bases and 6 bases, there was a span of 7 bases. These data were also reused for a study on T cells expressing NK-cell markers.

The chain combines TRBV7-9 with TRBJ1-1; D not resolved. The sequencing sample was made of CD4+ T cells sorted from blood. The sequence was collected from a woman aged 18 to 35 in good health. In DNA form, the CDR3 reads TGTGCCAGCAGCCCCGGCCCTGAAGCTTTCTTT. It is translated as CASSPGPEAFF.